Detailed here is one T cell receptor beta chain. This sample was taken from a study of patients and donors after allogeneic stem cell transplantation. CDR1 is MNHNY, CDR2 SVGAGI, per germline (reference sequence). The V gene end was trimmed by 4 bases and the J gene end by 6 bases; junction bases not matched to a gene: 9. CDR3 length equals 16 residues. TCRdb ran MiXCR on the RT-PCR reads and lists one entry per CDR3 protein. Of tens of thousands of distinct CDR3 sequences listed, 45% to 50% were seen once; the top ten hold roughly 64%. The sequencing input was blood, either unsorted or a sorted T cell fraction (not recorded which). The gene calls are TRBV6-6 and TRBJ1-5; 10 bases map to TRBD1. This sequence was found in a human donor who was either an allogeneic HSCT recipient or a stem cell or donor lymphocyte infusion donor (not recorded which). It is not recorded whose cells these are; they may come from a transplant donor. The CDR3, as DNA: TGTGCCAGCAGTTTCCCAGACAGGGGGCGAGGTCAGCCCCAGCATTTT. Translating it yields CASSFPDRGRGQPQHF.